This TCR beta chain was retrieved from a study of T cell responses to AZD1222 COVID-19 vaccine. V lost 5 bases and J 0 bases, leaving 7 bases between the germline ends. Germline V gene data show CDR1 as SEHNR and CDR2 as FQNEAQ (reference sequence). The CDR3 has 13 amino acids. TCRdb keeps only in-frame clones here, not all; method: immunoSEQ multiplex PCR. The top ten hold 0.5% to 0.65% of the sample, which has around 270,000 clones, roughly 93% seen once. The specimen comprised peripheral blood, sampled 28 days after the second AZD1222 dose. The clonotype comes from an adult who received the AZD1222 COVID-19 vaccine. The V call is TRBV7-9, the J call TRBJ1-2; D gene unclear. CDR3 region: CASSIIANYGYTF. The CDR3 DNA reads TGTGCCAGCAGCATCATAGCTAACTATGGCTACACCTTC.